This T cell receptor (beta chain) comes out of a study of shared clonotypes between healthy human individuals. The donor population consisted of healthy HIV-negative adults with no recent acute infections or vaccinations. All of the donors resided in Nashville, Tennessee, and each was a Caucasian adult. Regarding this clone: Antigen unknown. Additional DNA sequences in this sample encode the identical CDR3.

Germline CDR1 SGHRS, CDR2 YFSETQ. CDR3 length: 16 residues. V dropped 0 bases and J dropped 1 base, with 10 bases sitting between them. Assay: immunoSEQ multiplex PCR; the TCRdb copy retains only in-frame clones and omits some. The table records 2.3 million or so clones, about 92% of them present only once. Study-level results: The naive CD4 repertoires of a handful of donors were compared, and around 5.1% of clonotypes were shared.

This TCR was sampled from a man between 18 and 29 years old in good health. Some clones in this sample may be carry-over from other donors' samples. The chain joins TRBV5-1 to TRBJ2-2; D perhaps matches TRBD2 (5 bases). Sequenced sample: naive CD4+ T cells from PBMCs. Specified subset: CD45RA+ positively selected. The CDR3 nucleotides are TGCGCCAGCAGCTTGGGGTCGGGGAGGAACACCGGGGAGCTGTTTTTT. Encoded protein: CASSLGSGRNTGELFF.